One and the same sample provided the 18 T cell receptor beta chains below, sequenced in a study of OX40 agonist ivuxolimab in advanced cancers. The library was prepared using the immunoSEQ multiplex PCR assay. TCRdb holds this immuneACCESS table with in-frame rearrangements only. Some clones are missing; in checked studies, unresolved V genes explain under half, and the rest has no known cause. The sample has about 76,000 clones on record, 70% to 90% of them singletons. The biggest ten clones account for about 0.6% of the sample. Sequences were derived from CD4+ or CD8+ T cells sorted from blood, sampled in a trial of the OX40 agonist ivuxolimab. The receptors shown here come from an adult with an advanced solid tumor such as melanoma, head and neck, liver or kidney cancer.

The chain carries TRBV11-2 and TRBJ2-1; 9 bases align to TRBD2. The germline V gene encodes CDR1 SGHAT and CDR2 FQNNGV. This CDR3 comprises 18 residues. J lost 6 bases, V lost 2 bases, and 14 bases had no gene match. As DNA, the CDR3 is TGTGCCAGCAGCTTATCACACTCGCGGGGGGGCCGAGGCAATGAGCAGTTCTTC. It translates to CASSLSHSRGGRGNEQFF.

This chain joins TRBV5-1 and TRBJ2-5, with D unclear. Germline V gene sequence: CDR1 SGHRS, CDR2 YFSETQ. The CDR3 spans 15 residues. Trimming shortened V by 2 bases and J by 0 bases, and 11 bases separated the two germline ends. The CDR3 sequence is CASSFRTPYQETQYF. The CDR3 DNA reads as TGCGCCAGCAGCTTTCGTACCCCGTACCAAGAGACCCAGTACTTC.

The CDR3 loop is CASNPGTANTEAFF. The CDR3 DNA sequence: TGTGCCAGCAACCCGGGGACAGCGAACACTGAAGCTTTCTTT. The J gene is TRBJ1-1, the V gene TRBV27; 7 nucleotides align to TRBD1. CDR3 length: 14 amino acids. Germline CDR1 is MNHEY and CDR2 is SMNVEV (reference sequence). V shed 7 bases, J shed 1 base, and the junction held 6 bases outside the gene matches.

This sequence joins TRBV5-4 and TRBJ2-5; the D gene is possibly TRBD2 (5 bases). This CDR3 is 14 amino acids long. V lost 3 bases and J 5 bases, leaving 14 bases between the germline ends. CDR1 and CDR2 from the germline V gene are SGHNT and YYREEE (reference sequence). The CDR3 DNA is TGTGCCAGCAGCTCTGGACGGGGATTGGAGACCCAGTACTTC. Its protein is CASSSGRGLETQYF.

J is TRBJ1-2 and V is TRBV5-5, with TRBD1 matching 8 bases. The CDR3 is 16 amino acids. With 3 bases clipped from V and 8 bases from J, the junction kept 15 bases outside the gene matches. The germline V gene has CDR1 SGHKS and CDR2 YYEKEE (reference sequence). CDR3 nucleotides: TGTGCCAGCAGCTCACTTTATGGACAGGGCGCGGGAGGCTACACCTTC. This sequence encodes CASSSLYGQGAGGYTF.

The chain couples TRBV5-5 to TRBJ2-7, with a possible D match to TRBD2 (6 bases). Between the trimmed V and J ends, which lost 10 bases and 2 bases, there was a span of 10 bases. Germline V gives CDR1 SGHKS, CDR2 YYEKEE (reference sequence). This CDR3 is built from 11 residues. The DNA of the CDR3 is TGTGCCTCGGCGGGGACCTACGAGCAGTACTTC. It codes for CASAGTYEQYF.

The chain carries TRBV6-5 and TRBJ2-1; D possibly matches TRBD1 or TRBD2 (6 bases each). The length of the CDR3 is 15 residues. Germline CDR1 reads MNHEY; CDR2 reads SVGAGI. Trimming pared 2 bases from V and 2 bases from J, leaving 10 bases between. Written as DNA, the CDR3 is TGTGCCAGCAGTTACGACCGGGGGCCCTACAATGAGCAGTTCTTC. It codes for CASSYDRGPYNEQFF.

The chain recombines TRBV7-2 with TRBJ1-5; D gene unclear. Germline V gives CDR1 SGHTA, CDR2 FQGNSA. V dropped 1 base and J dropped 3 bases, with 7 bases sitting between them. CDR3 length: 14 amino acids. CDR3 residues: CASSLVSANQPQHF. The DNA of the CDR3 is TGTGCCAGCAGCTTAGTTTCCGCCAATCAGCCCCAGCATTTT.

The genes are TRBV18 and TRBJ1-4; D gene ambiguous. The CDR3 length is 13 residues. Between the trimmed V and J ends, which lost 4 bases and 8 bases, there was a span of 11 bases. Germline V gene sequence: CDR1 KGHSH, CDR2 LQKENI. CDR3 DNA sequence: TGTGCCAGCTCACAACAGAATGAGGAAAAACTGTTTTTT. Amino acid sequence: CASSQQNEEKLFF. The full variable domain, completed using reference TRBV18 and TRBJ1-4, is NAGVMQNPRHLVRRRGQEARLRCSPMKGHSHVYWYRQLPEEGLKFMVYLQKENIIDESGMPKERFSAEFPKEGPSILRIQQVVRGDSAAYFCASSQQNEEKLFFGSGTQLSVL.

The V gene is TRBV7-9, the J gene TRBJ1-2; D not certain. CDR3 length: 13 residues. CDR1 is SEHNR and CDR2 is FQNEAQ in the germline V gene (reference sequence). V lost 3 bases and J lost 2, with 7 bases in between. Here the CDR3 DNA reads TGTGCCAGCAGCTTTATACAGAACTATGGCTACACCTTC. Translation: CASSFIQNYGYTF.

DNA of the CDR3: TGTGCCAGCAGCGCCGGGAACCAAGAGACCCAGTACTTC. Translated: CASSAGNQETQYF. The V gene is TRBV9, the J gene TRBJ2-5, with D maybe TRBD2 (5 bases). CDR3 size: 13 residues. V was pared by 3 bases and J by 0 bases, with 6 bases between. Germline values: CDR1 SGDLS, CDR2 YYNGEE.

The chain is built from TRBV6-5 and TRBJ1-2; 8 bases align to TRBD1. This CDR3 is built from 13 residues. Looked up from germline, CDR1 is MNHEY and CDR2 is SVGAGI. Trimming took 5 bases from V and 6 from J; bases not matched to a gene: 5. The CDR3: CASSTDRVHGYTF. The CDR3 DNA reads TGTGCCAGCAGTACGGACAGGGTCCATGGCTACACCTTC.

The rearrangement uses TRBV7-2 and TRBJ1-3; D unresolved. CDR1 SGHTA and CDR2 FQGNSA come from the germline V gene. This CDR3 contains 14 residues. Trimming pared 4 bases from V and 4 bases from J, leaving 11 bases between. The CDR3 is CASSSLGVGNTIYF. Written as DNA, the CDR3 is TGTGCCAGCAGCTCCCTTGGGGTGGGAAACACCATATATTTT.

The chain is built from TRBV7-9 and TRBJ2-7, with D perhaps matching TRBD1 or TRBD2 (5 bases each). The V end was cut by 3 bases, the J end by 6 bases, with 15 bases between. Germline lookup yields CDR1 SEHNR and CDR2 FQNEAQ (reference sequence). The CDR3 has 14 residues. The CDR3 sequence is CASSFGEGIVEQYF. DNA of the CDR3: TGTGCCAGCAGCTTTGGAGAGGGGATTGTCGAGCAGTACTTC.

Turning to this clone: Relative to the germline gene, one junction end is altered; a read error may explain this. The V and J genes are TRBV7-7 and TRBJ1-4; 7 bases map to TRBD1. In germline, CDR1 is SSHAT, CDR2 FNYEAQ (reference sequence). The CDR3 sequence is 14 residues long. In DNA form, the CDR3 reads TGTGCTAGCAGCTTGGGGACAGCAAATGAAAAACTGTTTTTT. Amino acid sequence: CASSLGTANEKLFF.

This chain uses TRBV6-6 with TRBJ2-7; D could derive from TRBD1 or TRBD2 (5 bases each). The length of the CDR3 is 14 residues. Trimming removed 7 bases from V and 0 bases from J, with 13 bases in between. In germline, CDR1 is MNHNY, CDR2 SVGAGI (reference sequence). The CDR3 DNA is TGTGCCAGCATGGGGACGGCAAGCTCCTACGAGCAGTACTTC. Translation gives CASMGTASSYEQYF.

The gene calls are TRBV6-6 and TRBJ2-1, with 9 bases that match TRBD2. From germline, CDR1 is MNHNY and CDR2 SVGAGI (reference sequence). Trimming cost V 1 base and J 7 bases; bases outside gene matches: 8. This CDR3 is built from 16 residues. CDR3 region: CASSYFLAGSGNEQFF. Written as DNA, the CDR3 is TGTGCCAGCAGTTACTTTCTAGCGGGAAGTGGGAATGAGCAGTTCTTC.

The chain links TRBV9 to TRBJ2-3, with unresolved D. Trimming cost V 4 bases and J 1 base, with 16 bases left between them. In germline, CDR1 is SGDLS, CDR2 YYNGEE. The CDR3 is made up of 16 amino acids. CDR3 nucleotides: TGTGCCAGCAGCCCCCTCTGGTTAGGCGGCACAGATACGCAGTATTTT. Encoded protein: CASSPLWLGGTDTQYF.